This TCR beta chain was recorded in a study of cytomegalovirus exposure and HLA in healthy donors. Generated by immunoSEQ multiplex PCR, the TCRdb table keeps only in-frame clones and is missing some. The sample records hundreds of thousands of clones, approximately 80% being singletons. The donors were members of the validation cohort comprising over a hundred subjects, separate from the roughly 680-subject first cohort. Germline CDR1 MNHEY, CDR2 SVGAGI. Trimming removed 5 bases at V and 4 bases at J, with 18 bases between. The CDR3 has 15 residues. Notes on this clone: Its cognate antigen is unknown.

Study outcomes and limitations: Reported performance of the classifier showed diagnosis of cytomegalovirus status with high specificity and sensitivity. In a later analysis, first-cohort TCR clusters were found to tend to co-occur in the 95 to 150 validation repertoires. The study designated around 150 TCR beta chains cytomegalovirus-associated.

This sequence originates from a woman aged 25 to 45 in good health and CMV-seropositive. Input material: PBMCs. The chain combines TRBV6-5 with TRBJ2-7; D call uncertain. The DNA for the CDR3 is TGTGCCAGCAGTCCAGACTTCAGGTCCTTATACGAGCAGTACTTC. This translates into CASSPDFRSLYEQYF.